Shown below are 12 T cell receptor beta chains from a single sample sequenced in a study of cytomegalovirus exposure and HLA in healthy donors. Primers included in the PCR were 60 Vbeta and 13 Jbeta primers. Sequencing was performed with immunoSEQ multiplex PCR; in TCRdb, only in-frame clones are kept and a portion is missing. The profile shows fewer than 150,000 clones, approximately 79% of them singletons. Sequencing was performed on PBMCs. These receptors were collected from a man aged 50 or older in good health and CMV-seropositive.

The V gene is TRBV7-2, the J gene TRBJ2-7; TRBD1 agrees at 7 bases. V shed 1 base, J shed 4 bases, and the junction held 10 bases outside the gene matches. In germline, CDR1 is SGHTA, CDR2 FQGNSA. This CDR3 region has 16 residues. The CDR3: CASSLGSAGGSYEQYF. Written as DNA, the CDR3 is TGTGCCAGCAGCTTAGGATCGGCAGGGGGTTCGTACGAGCAGTACTTC.

This rearrangement joins TRBV5-4 to TRBJ2-1, with a weak D call TRBD2 (6 bases). Trimming cost V 7 bases and J 0 bases, with 17 bases left between them. The V gene's germline CDR1 is SGHNT and CDR2 YYREEE (reference sequence). CDR3 length: 16 amino acids. DNA for the CDR3: TGTGCCAGCTCCTCCCGAGGAGGGGCCTCCTACAATGAGCAGTTCTTC. As protein: CASSSRGGASYNEQFF.

The chain combines TRBV6-1 with TRBJ2-3, with 7 positions matching TRBD1. The V gene end was trimmed by 6 bases and the J gene end by 4 bases; junction bases not matched to a gene: 7. The germline gives CDR1 MNHNS, CDR2 SASEGT. The CDR3 contains 14 residues. CDR3 loop: CASRLDRAADTQYF. CDR3 coding DNA: TGTGCCAGCAGACTCGACAGGGCGGCAGATACGCAGTATTTT.

The chain is built from TRBV7-6 and TRBJ2-7, with a tentative D call TRBD2 (5 bases). Looked up from germline, CDR1 is SGHVS and CDR2 is FNYEAQ. V lost 5 bases to trimming and J lost 4 bases, with 12 bases between them. The CDR3 loop spans 13 amino acids. Written as DNA, the CDR3 is TGTGCCAGCAGCCTTGGACTGGAGTACGAGCAGTACTTC. Translating it yields CASSLGLEYEQYF.

The sample holds a few counts of this clone. The V call is TRBV28, the J call TRBJ1-3; no firm D call. With 5 bases removed from V and 0 bases from J, the gap between germline ends came to 14 bases. The CDR3 is 16 amino acids. The germline V gene encodes CDR1 MDHEN and CDR2 SYDVKM. CDR3 nucleotides: TGTGCCAGCAGTCCCGGCGGGTTTAGCTCTGGAAACACCATATATTTT. This translates into CASSPGGFSSGNTIYF. Combining the CDR3 with reference TRBV28 and TRBJ1-3 gives the whole variable domain DVKVTQSSRYLVKRTGEKVFLECVQDMDHENMFWYRQDPGLGLRLIYFSYDVKMKEKGDIPEGYSVSREKKERFSLILESASTNQTSMYLCASSPGGFSSGNTIYFGEGSWLTVV.

The rearrangement links TRBV7-6 to TRBJ1-4, with D perhaps matching TRBD1 (6 bases). From germline, CDR1 is SGHVS and CDR2 FNYEAQ. The CDR3 length is 15 residues. Between the trimmed V and J ends, which lost 5 bases and 8 bases, there was a span of 18 bases. In DNA form, the CDR3 reads TGTGCCAGCAGCCCAGGGCCAGGGGTGGGAGAAAAACTGTTTTTT. This sequence encodes CASSPGPGVGEKLFF.

This chain joins TRBV7-6 and TRBJ2-7; 8 positions agree with TRBD2. The CDR3 sequence is 16 residues long. CDR1 is SGHVS and CDR2 is FNYEAQ in the germline V gene. Germline trimming cut 5 bases from V and 11 bases from J; bases unmatched to any gene: 20. The CDR3, as DNA: TGTGCCAGCAGCCCCGAAGCCAGCGGGGGTGGGCTGTTGGAGTACTTC. Its protein product is CASSPEASGGGLLEYF.

A single count supports this clone. V gene TRBV7-9 combines with J gene TRBJ1-1; D is possibly TRBD1 (5 bases). The CDR3 loop spans 14 amino acids. The germline V gene encodes CDR1 SEHNR and CDR2 FQNEAQ (reference sequence). The germline V and J ends were trimmed by 5 bases and 7 bases, with 17 bases remaining between them. Here the CDR3 reads CASSPTGGDGEAFF. The CDR3, as DNA: TGTGCCAGCAGCCCCACCGGCGGGGACGGTGAAGCTTTCTTT.

The gene calls are TRBV7-8 and TRBJ1-1; D gene ambiguous. Germline V gene sequence: CDR1 SGHVS, CDR2 FQNEAQ. The length of the CDR3 is 12 residues. Trimming stripped 2 bases from V and 4 bases from J, with 5 bases between. The CDR3 nucleotides read TGTGCCAGCAGCTTAACGGGCACTGAAGCTTTCTTT. Translating gives CASSLTGTEAFF.

For the CDR3, the DNA is TGTGCCAGCAGTACCAGACAGGGCCATTCACCCCTCCACTTT. Protein: CASSTRQGHSPLHF. This chain links TRBV6-5 with TRBJ1-6, with 7 bases that match TRBD1. This CDR3 is 14 amino acids long. J gave up 8 bases and V 5 bases, and 6 bases lay outside the gene matches. CDR1 and CDR2 (germline): MNHEY, SVGAGI.

Comments on this clone: The junction differs from germline at one of its ends, possibly a read error. The chain employs TRBV11-2 and TRBJ2-7; TRBD1 matches 8 bases. CDR1 and CDR2 from the germline V gene are SGHAT and FQNNGV. The CDR3 runs 15 residues. The CDR3 region is CVSSARGQGPYEQYF. The CDR3 DNA sequence: TGTGTCAGCAGCGCCCGAGGACAGGGACCCTACGAGCAGTACTTC.

This clone was seen a handful of times. The chain's CDR3 is CASSLLAGGPQETQYF. CDR3 nucleotides: TGCGCCAGCAGCTTACTAGCGGGAGGGCCCCAAGAGACCCAGTACTTC. The rearrangement links TRBV5-1 to TRBJ2-5; 13 bases fit TRBD2. V lost 2 bases, J lost 1 base, and 2 bases stayed unmatched. Germline CDR1 and CDR2: SGHRS and YFSETQ. The CDR3 has 16 residues.